Presented here are 23 T cell receptor delta chains from one specimen sequenced in a study of gamma-delta T cells after stem cell transplantation. TCRdb fed the RT-PCR reads into CATT to redo clone calling. The sample has around 2,300 delta-chain clones; approximately 7.6% are singletons. The sample taken for sequencing was gamma-delta T cells. All receptors come from a human donor. It is not recorded whose cells these are; they may come from a transplant donor.

This clone occurred once. A clone one base away is much larger, so this may be a read error. This rearrangement joins TRDV2 to TRDJ1; 8 bases align to TRDD3. Germline CDR1 is GEAIGNYY and CDR2 is EKD. This CDR3 region has 21 residues. V shed 1 base and J 0 bases; nucleotides not matched to a gene: 21. The DNA for the CDR3 is TGTGCCTGTGACACTCTCCGAGCGAGGCCGGGGGATAGGTCGTACACCGATAAACTCATCTTT. Amino acid sequence: CACDTLRARPGDRSYTDKLIF.

As concerns this clone: TCRdb's protein, taken from a much larger clone, differs from this DNA's translation at residue 14, likely owing to a read error; the protein displayed comes from the DNA. V usage is TRDV2 and J usage is TRDJ1, with 7 bases identical to TRDD3. Trimming cost V 0 bases and J 13 bases; bases outside gene matches: 19. The CDR3 length is 16 residues. Per the germline V gene, CDR1 is GEAIGNYY and CDR2 is EKD. The chain's CDR3 is CACDTVDTGALQGPIF. The CDR3 DNA reads as TGTGCCTGTGACACCGTCGATACTGGGGCTTTGCAGGGACCCATCTTT.

Notes on this clone: TCRdb has a much larger clone's protein, which differs at residue 16 from the translation of this DNA, likely because of a read error; what is shown is the protein translated from the DNA. The rearrangement uses TRDV2 and TRDJ1; 10 nucleotides line up with TRDD3. The CDR3 is 19 residues long. Germline assignment: CDR1 GEAIGNYY and CDR2 EKD. CDR3 residues: CACDTLNWGISPTPDRLIF. The CDR3 DNA follows: TGTGCCTGTGACACCCTAAACTGGGGGATCTCACCCACTCCCGATAGACTCATCTTT.

This clone was recorded a few times. A much larger clone lies a single base off, so this may be a read error. This specimen includes other DNA sequences encoding the same CDR3. CDR3 in DNA: TGTGCCTGTGACACCGTAGGTCTGGGGGATACGCTAGTTGATAAACTCATCTTT. Translation: CACDTVGLGDTLVDKLIF. The chain couples TRDV2 to TRDJ1; 12 nucleotides agree with TRDD3. CDR3 size: 18 residues. The ends lost 0 bases at V and 5 bases at J; junction bases unmatched: 12. Germline CDR1 is GEAIGNYY and CDR2 is EKD.

This clone was detected once. This clone may be a read error of a much larger clone one base away. The chain recombines TRDV2 with TRDJ3, with 11 bases matching TRDD3. V lost 2 bases, J lost 1 base, and 12 bases stayed unmatched. The CDR3 totals 21 residues. Germline V gene sequence: CDR1 GEAIGNYY, CDR2 EKD. The CDR3 DNA reads TGTGCCTGTGACAGAGTAATGGGGGATACGCGAAGGTCCTGGGACACCCGACAGATGTTTTTC. Its protein is CACDRVMGDTRRSWDTRQMFF.

The table lists this clone with a few counts. The chain recombines TRDV1 with TRDJ1, with TRDD3 identical over 8 bases. CDR1 is TSWWSYY and CDR2 is QGS in the germline V gene. CDR3 length equals 22 residues. V dropped 0 bases and J dropped 0; count of bases not matched to a gene: 21. CDR3 sequence: CALGELRQVRWGSRYYTDKLIF. The CDR3, as DNA: TGTGCTCTTGGGGAACTTCGGCAAGTTCGCTGGGGGAGCCGTTATTACACCGATAAACTCATCTTT.

This clone was observed a few times. It differs at one base from a far larger clone, so likely a read error. This sample also contains other DNA sequences that code for the same CDR3. The J gene is TRDJ1, the V gene TRDV2; D might be TRDD3 (6 bases). This CDR3 region has 17 residues. CDR1 and CDR2 from the germline V gene are GEAIGNYY and EKD. Trimming took off 0 bases at V and 0 bases at J, with 16 bases between the two ends. Here the CDR3 DNA reads TGTGCCTGTGACACCCTCCAGCCCGGGATAGACACCGATAAACTCATCTTT. As protein: CACDTLQPGIDTDKLIF.

This clone was recorded a few times. This chain joins TRDV1 and TRDJ1; D is perhaps TRDD3 (6 bases). With 3 bases removed from V and 7 bases from J, the gap between germline ends came to 24 bases. The CDR3 consists of 17 residues. Germline V lookup: CDR1 TSWWSYY, CDR2 QGS. CDR3 amino acids: CALGDCPIQIRGVKLIF. The CDR3 region has the DNA TGTGCTCTTGGGGATTGCCCTATACAGATACGCGGGGTTAAACTCATCTTT.

Turning to this clone: TCRdb's entry gives the protein of a much larger clone, which mismatches this DNA's translation at residue 4, likely from a read error; the protein reported here is translated from the DNA. The chain couples TRDV2 to TRDJ1, with 12 bases aligning to TRDD3. The germline V gene has CDR1 GEAIGNYY and CDR2 EKD. This CDR3 contains 19 residues. In DNA form, the CDR3 reads TGTGCCTGTGGCACCGTGCTGGGGGATACGCGACTGAACACCGATAAACTCATCTTT. Protein sequence: CACGTVLGDTRLNTDKLIF.

Judged by abundance, this clone is medium-sized. The rearrangement joins TRDV2 to TRDJ1; TRDD3 is a possible D gene (6 bases). The V end lost 0 bases, the J end lost 2 bases, and 21 bases lay between the germline ends. The CDR3 runs to 18 residues. Looked up from germline, CDR1 is GEAIGNYY and CDR2 is EKD. CDR3 protein: CACDTSWGSLGETDKLIF. In DNA form, the CDR3 reads TGTGCCTGTGACACCAGCTGGGGTTCCCTTGGAGAGACCGATAAACTCATCTTT.

Concerning this clone: Being one base from a much bigger clone, this may be a read error. Other DNA sequences in the sample encode the same CDR3. The chain recombines TRDV2 with TRDJ1; 9 nucleotides line up with TRDD3. Germline V gives CDR1 GEAIGNYY, CDR2 EKD. The V gene end was trimmed by 0 bases and the J gene end by 0 bases; junction bases not matched to a gene: 19. The CDR3 loop spans 21 amino acids. The CDR3 region is CACDTVRLGDFSSKYTDKLIF. The CDR3 nucleotides read TGTGCCTGTGACACCGTACGACTGGGGGACTTCTCCAGTAAGTACACCGATAAACTCATCTTT.

Of note for this clone: This clone may be a read error of a much larger clone one base away. This CDR3 is CACDPLSGEPWDTRQMFF. CDR3 DNA sequence: TGTGCCTGTGACCCCCTCTCCGGCGAGCCCTGGGACACCCGACAGATGTTTTTC. V gene TRDV2 combines with J gene TRDJ3; no clear D. The germline CDR1 and CDR2 sequences are GEAIGNYY and EKD. The CDR3 is made up of 18 amino acids. The V end was cut by 3 bases, the J end by 2 bases, with 16 bases between.

V usage is TRDV2 and J usage is TRDJ1; the match to TRDD3 covers 13 bases. The CDR3 spans 21 residues. CDR1 GEAIGNYY and CDR2 EKD come from the germline V gene. V shed 1 base, J shed 0 bases, and the junction held 16 bases outside the gene matches. CDR3 amino acids: CACDTVGQRLGDTRDTDKLIF. The CDR3, as DNA: TGTGCCTGTGACACTGTAGGACAGAGACTGGGGGATACGCGGGACACCGATAAACTCATCTTT.

In the case of this clone: This may stem from a read error, because a much larger clone lies one nucleotide away. The same CDR3 can be traced to other DNA sequences in this sample. The chain has TRDV2 and TRDJ1; D not certain. Germline CDR1 reads GEAIGNYY; CDR2 reads EKD. This CDR3 comprises 18 residues. The germline V and J ends were trimmed by 3 bases and 5 bases, with 27 bases remaining between them. The CDR3 protein is CACDSLRQGSPRTDKLIF. The CDR3 region has the DNA TGTGCCTGTGACTCACTACGCCAGGGGTCCCCTCGGACTGATAAACTCATCTTT.

With respect to this clone: Only one base separates this from a far larger clonotype, so it likely reflects a read error. The identical CDR3 is also encoded by other nucleotide sequences in the sample. The V and J genes are TRDV2 and TRDJ1; 7 positions match TRDD3. The CDR3 has 18 residues. In germline, CDR1 is GEAIGNYY, CDR2 EKD. CDR3 in amino acids: CACDTVSRPGDNHDKLIF. The CDR3 DNA reads TGTGCCTGTGACACCGTCTCCAGACCCGGGGATAATCACGATAAACTTATCTTT.

This clone has more than one count but fewer than ten. This DNA's translation and the protein TCRdb lists, from a much larger clone, do not match at residue 12, likely due to a read error; the protein shown is translated from the DNA. The chain combines TRDV2 with TRDJ1, with TRDD3 matching over 8 bases. CDR1 is GEAIGNYY, CDR2 EKD, per germline. The CDR3 runs 16 residues. CDR3 sequence: CACDPLTGGSTGKLIF. CDR3 bases: TGTGCCTGTGATCCTCTCACTGGGGGCTCCACCGGTAAACTCATCTTT.

This clone is judged large. Other DNA sequences of this sample code for an identical CDR3. V is TRDV2 and J is TRDJ3; TRDD3 might be the D (5 bases). V lost 2 bases and J 0 bases, leaving 13 bases between the germline ends. CDR1 GEAIGNYY and CDR2 EKD come from the germline V gene. CDR3 length: 18 residues. In DNA, the CDR3 is TGTGCCTGTGACAGTACTGGATCCAGCTCCTGGGACACCCGACAGATGTTTTTC. Residues: CACDSTGSSSWDTRQMFF.

This clone is categorized as medium-sized. The V call is TRDV2, the J call TRDJ1; 9 bases are a match to TRDD3. This CDR3 spans 20 amino acids. Germline assignment: CDR1 GEAIGNYY and CDR2 EKD. V was pared by 1 base and J by 0 bases, with 17 bases of the junction left unmatched. The CDR3 reads CACDTLLLGEGTSYTDKLIF. Written as DNA, the CDR3 is TGTGCCTGTGACACGCTTTTACTGGGGGAAGGGACGTCGTACACCGATAAACTCATCTTT.

This rearrangement joins TRDV2 to TRDJ1; 9 nucleotides align to TRDD3. J lost 0 bases, V lost 0 bases, and 22 bases had no gene match. CDR1 and CDR2 from the germline V gene are GEAIGNYY and EKD. This CDR3 spans 22 amino acids. The CDR3 here is CACDTLVLQVGGYGGDTDKLIF. CDR3 bases: TGTGCCTGTGACACCCTGGTCCTACAGGTTGGGGGATATGGAGGGGACACCGATAAACTCATCTTT.

This clone was picked up a small number of times. A far larger clone lies a single base away; this is likely a read error. The same CDR3 also results from other DNA sequences found in this sample. The genes are TRDV2 and TRDJ3; 12 bases are shared with TRDD3. Looked up from germline, CDR1 is GEAIGNYY and CDR2 is EKD. CDR3 length equals 19 residues. CDR3 sequence: CACDTAGGYASWDTRQMFF. The CDR3 region has the DNA TGCGCCTGTGACACCGCTGGGGGATACGCGTCCTGGGACACCCGACAGATGTTTTTC.

This clone ranks as medium-sized (0.01 to 0.1%). The sample has other DNA sequences that encode this CDR3 too. The chain couples TRDV2 to TRDJ3; no clear D gene. This CDR3 region has 18 residues. Trimming removed 3 bases at V and 2 bases at J, with 16 bases between. Germline CDR1 and CDR2: GEAIGNYY and EKD. CDR3: CACDPLSDEPWDTRQMFF. In DNA form, the CDR3 reads TGTGCCTGTGACCCCCTCTCCGACGAGCCCTGGGACACCCGACAGATGTTTTTC.

The table lists this clone with a few counts. A much larger clone lies a single base off, so this may be a read error. This chain links TRDV2 with TRDJ3, with 10 positions matching TRDD3. The CDR3 runs 20 residues. Germline loops: CDR1 GEAIGNYY, CDR2 EKD. CDR3 nucleotide sequence: TGTGCCTGTGACAGTTCCTGGGGGGATACGAGGCCCTGTGACACCCGACAGATGTTTTTC. Residues: CACDSSWGDTRPCDTRQMFF.

This clone was observed a handful of times. This is likely an artifact of a read error, given a far larger clone one base away. The same CDR3 arises from other DNA sequences in this sample as well. V is TRDV2 and J is TRDJ1; D might be TRDD2 (5 bases). Trimming took 2 bases from V and 4 from J, leaving 19 bases between them. This CDR3 has 16 residues. Germline CDR1 and CDR2: GEAIGNYY and EKD. Here the CDR3 reads CACDILRGKDSDKLIF. The CDR3 nucleotides read TGTGCCTGTGACATCCTTCGGGGCAAGGACAGCGATAAACTCATCTTT.